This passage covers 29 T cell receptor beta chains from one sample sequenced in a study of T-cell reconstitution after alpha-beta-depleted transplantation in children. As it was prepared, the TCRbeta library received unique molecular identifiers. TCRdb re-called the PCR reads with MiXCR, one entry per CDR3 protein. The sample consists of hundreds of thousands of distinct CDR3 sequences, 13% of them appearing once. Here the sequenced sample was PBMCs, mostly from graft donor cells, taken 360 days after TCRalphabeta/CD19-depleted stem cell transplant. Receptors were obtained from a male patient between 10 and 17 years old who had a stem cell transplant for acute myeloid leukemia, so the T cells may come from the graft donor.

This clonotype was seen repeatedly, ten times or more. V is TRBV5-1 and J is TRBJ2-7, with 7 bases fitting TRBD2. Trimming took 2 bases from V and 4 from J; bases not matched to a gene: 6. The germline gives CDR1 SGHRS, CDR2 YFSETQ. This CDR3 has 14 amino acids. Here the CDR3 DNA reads TGCGCCAGCAGCTTCGGTCGCGGGGGATACGAGCAGTACTTC. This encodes CASSFGRGGYEQYF.

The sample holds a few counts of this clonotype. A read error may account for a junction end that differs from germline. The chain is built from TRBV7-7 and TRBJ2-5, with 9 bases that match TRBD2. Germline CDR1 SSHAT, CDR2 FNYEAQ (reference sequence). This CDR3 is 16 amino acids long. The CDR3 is CASSFLAGEIQETQYF. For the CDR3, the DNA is TGTGCTAGCAGCTTTTTAGCGGGAGAAATTCAAGAGACCCAGTACTTC.

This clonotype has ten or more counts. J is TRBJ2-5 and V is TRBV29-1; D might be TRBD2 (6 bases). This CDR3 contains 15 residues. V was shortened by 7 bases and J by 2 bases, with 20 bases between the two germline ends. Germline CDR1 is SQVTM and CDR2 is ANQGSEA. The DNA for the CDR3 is TGCAGCGGTTCGAGGCTAGCGAGACCTCAAGAGACCCAGTACTTC. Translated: CSGSRLARPQETQYF.

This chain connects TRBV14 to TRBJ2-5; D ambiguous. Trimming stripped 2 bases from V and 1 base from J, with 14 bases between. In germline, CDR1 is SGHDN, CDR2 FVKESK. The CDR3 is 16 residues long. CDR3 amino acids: CASSQSRIRGQETQYF. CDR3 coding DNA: TGTGCCAGCAGCCAATCAAGGATCCGTGGCCAAGAGACCCAGTACTTC.

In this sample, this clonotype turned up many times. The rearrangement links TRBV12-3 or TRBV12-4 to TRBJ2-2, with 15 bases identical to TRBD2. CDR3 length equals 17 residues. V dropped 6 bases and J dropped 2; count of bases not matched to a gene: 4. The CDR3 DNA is TGTGCCAGCAGACAGGGACTAGCGGGAGGCAACACCGGGGAGCTGTTTTTT. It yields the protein CASRQGLAGGNTGELFF.

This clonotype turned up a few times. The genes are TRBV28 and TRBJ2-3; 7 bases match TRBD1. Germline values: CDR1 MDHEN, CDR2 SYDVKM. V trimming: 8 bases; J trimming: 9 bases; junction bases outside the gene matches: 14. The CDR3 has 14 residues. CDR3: CASGTGQLVTTQYF. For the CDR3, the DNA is TGTGCCAGCGGGACGGGACAGCTGGTGACAACGCAGTATTTT.

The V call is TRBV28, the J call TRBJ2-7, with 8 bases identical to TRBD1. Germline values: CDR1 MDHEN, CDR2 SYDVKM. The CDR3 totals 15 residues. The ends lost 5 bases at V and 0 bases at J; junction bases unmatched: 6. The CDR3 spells CASSGWTGSSYEQYF. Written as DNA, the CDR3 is TGTGCCAGCAGTGGCTGGACAGGGTCCTCCTACGAGCAGTACTTC.

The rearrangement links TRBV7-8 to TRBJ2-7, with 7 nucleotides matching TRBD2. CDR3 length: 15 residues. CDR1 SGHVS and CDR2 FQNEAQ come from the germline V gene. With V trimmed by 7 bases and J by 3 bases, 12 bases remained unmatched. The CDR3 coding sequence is TGTGCCAGCATCCCCAGCGGGACCGGAGGCTACGAGCAGTACTTC. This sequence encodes CASIPSGTGGYEQYF.

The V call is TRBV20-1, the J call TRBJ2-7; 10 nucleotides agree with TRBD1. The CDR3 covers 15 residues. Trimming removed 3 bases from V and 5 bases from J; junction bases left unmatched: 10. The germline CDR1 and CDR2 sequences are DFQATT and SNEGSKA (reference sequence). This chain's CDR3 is CSASLSGQGPHEQYF. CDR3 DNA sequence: TGCAGTGCTAGTCTTTCGGGACAGGGGCCCCACGAGCAGTACTTC.

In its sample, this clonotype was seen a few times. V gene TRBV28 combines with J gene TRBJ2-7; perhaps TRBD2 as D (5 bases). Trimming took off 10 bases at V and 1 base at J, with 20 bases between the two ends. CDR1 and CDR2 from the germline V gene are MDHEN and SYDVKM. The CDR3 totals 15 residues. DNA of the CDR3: TGTGCCAACGGGGAATTGAGAGACCCTTCCTACGAGCAGTACTTC. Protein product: CANGELRDPSYEQYF.

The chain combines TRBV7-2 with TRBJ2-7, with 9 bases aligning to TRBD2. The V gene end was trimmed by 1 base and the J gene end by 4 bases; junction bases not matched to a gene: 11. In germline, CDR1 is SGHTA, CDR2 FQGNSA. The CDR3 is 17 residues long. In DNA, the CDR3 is TGTGCCAGCAGCTTAGTGAGGGCTAGCGGGGATTTTTACGAGCAGTACTTC. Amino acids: CASSLVRASGDFYEQYF. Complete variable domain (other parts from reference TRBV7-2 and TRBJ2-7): GAGVSQSPSNKVTEKGKDVELRCDPISGHTALYWYRQSLGQGLEFLIYFQGNSAPDKSGLPSDRFSAERTGGSVSTLTIQRTQQEDSAVYLCASSLVRASGDFYEQYFGPGTRLTVT.

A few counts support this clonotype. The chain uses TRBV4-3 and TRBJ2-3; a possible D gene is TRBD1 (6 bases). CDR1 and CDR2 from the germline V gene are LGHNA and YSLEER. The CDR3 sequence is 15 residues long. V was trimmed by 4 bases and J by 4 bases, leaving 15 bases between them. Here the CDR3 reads CASSPVGAKADTQYF. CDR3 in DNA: TGCGCCAGCAGCCCAGTGGGGGCGAAGGCAGATACGCAGTATTTT.

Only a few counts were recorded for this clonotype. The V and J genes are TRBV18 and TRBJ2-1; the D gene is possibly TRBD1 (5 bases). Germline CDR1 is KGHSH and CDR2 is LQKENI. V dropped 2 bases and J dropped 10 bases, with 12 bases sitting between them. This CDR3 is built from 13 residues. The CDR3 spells CASSPETPGEQFF. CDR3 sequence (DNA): TGTGCCAGCTCACCAGAGACTCCAGGGGAGCAGTTCTTC.

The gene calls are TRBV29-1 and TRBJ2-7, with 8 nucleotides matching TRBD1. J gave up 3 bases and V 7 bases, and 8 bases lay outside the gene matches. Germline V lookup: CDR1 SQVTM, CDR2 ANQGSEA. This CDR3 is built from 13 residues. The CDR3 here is CSAFVTGVYEQYF. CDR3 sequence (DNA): TGCAGCGCCTTCGTGACAGGGGTCTACGAGCAGTACTTC.

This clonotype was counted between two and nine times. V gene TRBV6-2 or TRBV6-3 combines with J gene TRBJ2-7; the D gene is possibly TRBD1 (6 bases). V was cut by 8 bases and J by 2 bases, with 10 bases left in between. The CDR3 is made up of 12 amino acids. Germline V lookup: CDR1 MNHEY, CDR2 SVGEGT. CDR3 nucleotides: TGTGCCAGCCGGGACACTACCTACGAGCAGTACTTC. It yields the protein CASRDTTYEQYF.

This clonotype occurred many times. The CDR3 nucleotides are TGCGCCAGCAGCTTGGAATATTCCTACGAGCAGTACTTC. Encoded protein: CASSLEYSYEQYF. V is TRBV5-1 and J is TRBJ2-7; D call uncertain. Germline CDR1 SGHRS, CDR2 YFSETQ. The CDR3 length is 13 residues. V was pared by 0 bases and J by 1 base, with 5 bases between.

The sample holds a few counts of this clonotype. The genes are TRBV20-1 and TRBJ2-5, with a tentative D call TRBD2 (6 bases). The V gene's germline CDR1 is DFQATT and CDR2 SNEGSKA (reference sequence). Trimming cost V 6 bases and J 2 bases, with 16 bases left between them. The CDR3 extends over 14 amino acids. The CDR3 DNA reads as TGCAGTGCCACGGGGACTGTAAAGCAAGAGACCCAGTACTTC. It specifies CSATGTVKQETQYF.

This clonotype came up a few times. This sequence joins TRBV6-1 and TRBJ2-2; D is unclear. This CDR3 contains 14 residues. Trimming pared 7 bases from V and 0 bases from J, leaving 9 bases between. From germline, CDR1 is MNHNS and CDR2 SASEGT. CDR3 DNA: TGTGCCAGCACCGTAAAAACGAACACCGGGGAGCTGTTTTTT. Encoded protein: CASTVKTNTGELFF.

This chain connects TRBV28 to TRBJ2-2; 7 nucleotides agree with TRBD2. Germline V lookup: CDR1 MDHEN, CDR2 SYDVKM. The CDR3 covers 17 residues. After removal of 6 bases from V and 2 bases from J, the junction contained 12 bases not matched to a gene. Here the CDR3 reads CASSLTYPSGNTGELFF. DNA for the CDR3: TGTGCCAGCAGCCTTACTTATCCTAGCGGAAACACCGGGGAGCTGTTTTTT.

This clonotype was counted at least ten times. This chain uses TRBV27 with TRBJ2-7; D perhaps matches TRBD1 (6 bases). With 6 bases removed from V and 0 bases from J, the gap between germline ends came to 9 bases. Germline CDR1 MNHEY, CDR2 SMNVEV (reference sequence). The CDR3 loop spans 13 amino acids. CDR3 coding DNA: TGTGCCAGCAGACGGACAGCCTCCTACGAGCAGTACTTC. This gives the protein CASRRTASYEQYF.

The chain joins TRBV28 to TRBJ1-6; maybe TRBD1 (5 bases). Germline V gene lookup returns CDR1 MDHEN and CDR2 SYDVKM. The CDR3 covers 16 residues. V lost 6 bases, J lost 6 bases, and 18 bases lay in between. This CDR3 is CASRSSGGRLNSPLHF. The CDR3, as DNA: TGTGCCAGCAGAAGCTCGGGGGGACGGCTTAATTCACCCCTCCACTTT.

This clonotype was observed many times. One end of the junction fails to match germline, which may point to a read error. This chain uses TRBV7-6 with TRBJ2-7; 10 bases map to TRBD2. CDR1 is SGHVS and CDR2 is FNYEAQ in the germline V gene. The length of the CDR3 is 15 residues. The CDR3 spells CASSLASGSPYEQYF. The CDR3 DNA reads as TGTGCCAGCAGTTTAGCTAGCGGGAGCCCCTACGAGCAGTACTTC.

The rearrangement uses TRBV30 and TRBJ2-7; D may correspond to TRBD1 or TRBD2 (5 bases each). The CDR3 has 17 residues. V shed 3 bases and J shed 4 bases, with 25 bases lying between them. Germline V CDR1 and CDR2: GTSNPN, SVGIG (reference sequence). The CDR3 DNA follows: TGTGCCTGGAGCCCCTCAGACAGAGGGGTGGTCCTTTACGAGCAGTACTTC. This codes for CAWSPSDRGVVLYEQYF. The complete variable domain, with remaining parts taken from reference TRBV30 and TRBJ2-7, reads SQTIHQWPATLVQPVGSPLSLECTVEGTSNPNLYWYRQAAGRGLQLLFYSVGIGQISSEVPQNLSASRPQDRQFILSSKKLLLSDSGFYLCAWSPSDRGVVLYEQYFGPGTRLTVT.

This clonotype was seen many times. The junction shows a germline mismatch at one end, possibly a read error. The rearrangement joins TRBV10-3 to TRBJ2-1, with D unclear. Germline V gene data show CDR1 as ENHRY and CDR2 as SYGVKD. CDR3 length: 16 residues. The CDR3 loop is CAISGMSDGTYNEQFF. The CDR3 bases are TGTGCCATAAGTGGGATGTCGGACGGTACCTACAATGAGCAGTTCTTC.

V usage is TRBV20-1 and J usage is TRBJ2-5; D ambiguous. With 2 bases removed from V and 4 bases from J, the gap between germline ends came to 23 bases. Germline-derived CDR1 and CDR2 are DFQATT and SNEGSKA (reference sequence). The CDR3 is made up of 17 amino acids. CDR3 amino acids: CSARLRSIFTMGETQYF. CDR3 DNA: TGCAGTGCTAGACTCAGGTCGATATTTACAATGGGAGAGACCCAGTACTTC.

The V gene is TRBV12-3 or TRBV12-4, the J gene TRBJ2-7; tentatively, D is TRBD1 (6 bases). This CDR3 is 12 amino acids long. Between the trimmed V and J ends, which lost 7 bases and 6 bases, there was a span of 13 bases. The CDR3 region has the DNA TGTGCCAGCAATCTAGGGGGTTTCGAGCAGTACTTC. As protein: CASNLGGFEQYF.

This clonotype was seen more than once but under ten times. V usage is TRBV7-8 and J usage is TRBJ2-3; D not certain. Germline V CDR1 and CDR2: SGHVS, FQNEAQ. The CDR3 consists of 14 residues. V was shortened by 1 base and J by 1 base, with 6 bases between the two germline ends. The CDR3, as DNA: TGTGCCAGCAGCTTAGAAGCAGGCACAGATACGCAGTATTTT. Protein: CASSLEAGTDTQYF.

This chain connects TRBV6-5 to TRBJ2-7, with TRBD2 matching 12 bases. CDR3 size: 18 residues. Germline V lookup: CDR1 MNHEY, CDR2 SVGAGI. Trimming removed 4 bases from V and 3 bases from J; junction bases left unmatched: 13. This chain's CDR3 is CASSLQELAGGRVYEQYF. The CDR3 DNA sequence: TGTGCCAGCAGTTTACAGGAGCTAGCGGGAGGGAGGGTCTACGAGCAGTACTTC.

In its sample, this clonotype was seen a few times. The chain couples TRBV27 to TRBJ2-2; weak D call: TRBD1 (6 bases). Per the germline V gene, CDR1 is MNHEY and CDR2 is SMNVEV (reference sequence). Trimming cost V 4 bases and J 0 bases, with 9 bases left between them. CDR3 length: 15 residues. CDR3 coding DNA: TGTGCCAGCAGTTGGTACAGGGCGAACACCGGGGAGCTGTTTTTT. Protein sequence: CASSWYRANTGELFF.